This TCR beta chain was retrieved from a study of OX40 agonist ivuxolimab in advanced cancers. Study results and limitations: CD8+ T cells showed, on average, more clonal expansion than CD4+ cells.

Using immunoSEQ multiplex PCR, the repertoire was profiled, and TCRdb retains in-frame clones only, with some absent. This repertoire shows some 98,000 clones, approximately 93% found once; its top ten account for around 0.25%. Details on this clone: Its antigen is unidentified.

Germline CDR1 and CDR2: MDHEN and SYDVKM. The CDR3 is 15 amino acids. Germline trimming cut 4 bases from V and 8 bases from J; bases unmatched to any gene: 12. The sequence was obtained from an adult with an advanced solid tumor such as melanoma, head and neck, liver or kidney cancer. V gene TRBV28 combines with J gene TRBJ1-2, with 8 bases that match TRBD1. The sequences come from CD4+ or CD8+ T cells sorted from blood, collected in a trial of the OX40 agonist ivuxolimab. This CDR3 reads CASSSGTGLFSGYTF. In DNA, the CDR3 is TGTGCCAGCAGTTCTGGGACAGGCCTTTTCTCGGGCTACACCTTC.